This note documents a single T cell receptor (beta chain) sequence. V was shortened by 5 bases and J by 4 bases, with 15 bases between the two germline ends. The CDR3 runs 16 residues. Germline assignment: CDR1 SGHTA and CDR2 FQGNSA. The data originate from a study of PD-1 blockade in classical Hodgkin lymphoma. As for time point: cycle 4 day 1 (C4D1), after five to seven weeks of nivolumab. All the patients suffered relapse after autologous stem cell transplantation, and brentuximab vedotin exposure differed. TCRdb's table, derived via immunoSEQ multiplex PCR, lists solely in-frame clones and lacks some. The sample has about 23,000 clones; around nine tenths are singletons.

The chain has TRBV7-2 and TRBJ2-6, with a possible D match to TRBD1 (6 bases). The sequenced sample was peripheral blood mononuclear cells (PBMCs), obtained before the fourth cycle of nivolumab. The sequence was collected from a human donor with classical Hodgkin lymphoma. The CDR3 nucleotides are TGTGCCAGCAGCCAAGATACAGGGTCCGGGGCCAACGTCCTGACTTTC. Its translation is CASSQDTGSGANVLTF.